The TCR beta chain described here comes from a study of post-analysis software for immune sequencing data. General study findings and limits: Strong same-batch co-clustering of samples appeared with F measure clustering. Controls' normalized Chao1 diversity significantly exceeded that of multiple sclerosis patients.

cDNA libraries of TCR beta carried unique molecular identifiers. TCRdb processed the PCR reads anew with MiXCR; each CDR3 protein has one entry. The data show over 300,000 distinct CDR3 sequences, with around 37% seen just once and 13% held by the top ten. In regard to this clonotype: Antigen unknown.

The receptor comes from a girl aged 5-17 years with multiple sclerosis. The source material was blood.

The CDR3 protein is CSARGAPGVPDTQYF. The CDR3 DNA is TGCAGTGCTAGGGGCGCTCCGGGAGTCCCAGATACGCAGTATTTT. The rearrangement uses TRBV20-1 and TRBJ2-3; D perhaps matches TRBD2 (6 bases). Germline V gene data show CDR1 as DFQATT and CDR2 as SNEGSKA (reference sequence). V was clipped by 3 bases and J by 4 bases, with 17 bases between them. The CDR3 has 15 residues.